This TCR beta chain comes out of a study of shared clonotypes between healthy human individuals. Findings and caveats of the study: Clonotype sharing across four donors was observed for 4% to 5.5% of naive CD4 clonotypes.

Points on this clone: As yet, its antigen is unknown.

The authors combined CD45RO+ cells with CCR7-negative CD45RA+ TemRA cells as CD8 memory. It was roughly 190 ng DNA, 31,000 or so T cell genomes, that sorted-subset replicate PCRs used. In the original workflow: Because ImmunoSEQ provided only junction sequences with no quality scores, the filtering differed. Assay: immunoSEQ multiplex PCR; the TCRdb copy retains only in-frame clones and omits some. For V, J and clone size, that table is used; D and trimming come from the DNA. The sample records about 690,000 clones, 80% to 95% being singletons. The source is a man in his late teens or twenties in good health. Some clones in this sample may be carry-over from other donors' samples. The sequenced sample was memory CD8+ T cells from PBMCs. As for subset: CD45RO+ cells pooled with CCR7-negative TemRA cells.

The CDR3, as DNA: TGTGCCAGCAGCAAAGAACGGCGAGCCGGGGTGGTTAATGAAAAACTGTTTTTT. It translates to CASSKERRAGVVNEKLFF. The rearrangement links TRBV21-1 to TRBJ1-4. TRBV21-1 is a listed pseudogene. This CDR3 has 18 amino acids.